These 8 T cell receptor beta chains were sequenced from one sample in a study of graft-versus-host responses after intestinal transplantation. No antigen has been assigned to these receptors. The table came from immunoSEQ multiplex PCR; TCRdb's copy has only in-frame clones and leaves some out. Found here are 90,000 to 130,000 clones, 93% of them singletons; the top ten hold about 0.51%. Specimen: unstimulated CD8+ T cells sorted from spleen or lymph node cells, collected before intestinal transplant. The receptors here all came from a human donor who received an intestinal transplant.

The J gene is TRBJ2-7, the V gene TRBV4-2; 7 nucleotides match TRBD2. With V trimmed by 0 bases and J by 6 bases, 5 bases remained unmatched. Germline CDR1 and CDR2: LGHNA and YNFKEQ. CDR3 size: 14 residues. The CDR3 reads CASSQEGLAGEQYF. The CDR3 coding sequence is TGTGCCAGCAGCCAAGAGGGGTTAGCGGGCGAGCAGTACTTC.

This clone is a singleton in its sample. CDR3 coding DNA: TGTGCCAGCAGCGCGACCGGGACAGGCTCCTACGAGCAGTACTTC. Translated, it gives CASSATGTGSYEQYF. The chain links TRBV9 to TRBJ2-7; TRBD1 matches at 8 bases. Unmatched junction bases numbered 5, after V lost 3 bases and J lost 0 bases. The CDR3 has 15 residues. Germline CDR1 is SGDLS and CDR2 is YYNGEE.

This chain uses TRBV5-5 with TRBJ1-2; D unclear. The ends were cut back, 5 bases at V and 0 bases at J, with 14 bases in the middle. This CDR3 is built from 15 residues. From germline, CDR1 is SGHKS and CDR2 YYEKEE (reference sequence). The CDR3 region is CASRYGLETNYGYTF. CDR3 nucleotides: TGTGCCAGCAGGTACGGCCTCGAAACTAACTATGGCTACACCTTC.

The genes are TRBV27 and TRBJ2-1; D is unclear. The CDR3 is 14 amino acids. Deletions cut 1 base from V and 0 bases from J, with 4 bases between. In germline, CDR1 is MNHEY, CDR2 SMNVEV (reference sequence). CDR3 DNA: TGTGCCAGCAGTTTATATAGCTCCTACAATGAGCAGTTCTTC. This sequence encodes CASSLYSSYNEQFF.

The genes are TRBV21-1 and TRBJ1-4; TRBD1, the table's D call, lacks a check against the DNA. TRBV21-1 has pseudogene status. CDR3 length equals 18 residues. For the CDR3, the DNA is TGTGCCAGCAGCCCGACCTACCACAGGGAAGCAACTAATGAAAAACTGTTTTTT. Protein sequence: CASSPTYHREATNEKLFF.

V is TRBV27 and J is TRBJ1-5; maybe TRBD1 (5 bases). The CDR3 contains 13 residues. V lost 8 bases, J lost 2 bases, and 10 bases lay in between. CDR1 and CDR2 (germline): MNHEY, SMNVEV (reference sequence). The DNA of the CDR3 is TGTGCCAGCCGACGCAGGGGCAATCAGCCCCAGCATTTT. Translation gives CASRRRGNQPQHF.

This chain links TRBV11-2 with TRBJ1-2, with 7 bases aligning to TRBD1. The CDR3 length is 14 residues. V lost 6 bases, J lost 7 bases, and 11 bases stayed unmatched. Germline CDR1 and CDR2: SGHAT and FQNNGV. CDR3 amino acids: CASSLTGEYRGYTF. CDR3 nucleotides: TGTGCCAGCAGTCTCACAGGGGAATACCGTGGCTACACCTTC. The complete variable domain, with remaining parts taken from reference TRBV11-2 and TRBJ1-2, reads EAGVAQSPRYKIIEKRQSVAFWCNPISGHATLYWYQQILGQGPKLLIQFQNNGVVDDSQLPKDRFSAERLKGVDSTLKIQPAKLEDSAVYLCASSLTGEYRGYTFGSGTRLTVV.

This chain's CDR3 is CASSVRQGHYGYTF. The CDR3 nucleotides are TGTGCCAGCAGCGTTAGACAGGGCCACTATGGCTACACCTTC. The genes are TRBV9 and TRBJ1-2, with TRBD1 matching over 7 bases. This CDR3 has 14 amino acids. Germline V CDR1 and CDR2: SGDLS, YYNGEE. J lost 3 bases, V lost 2 bases, and 4 bases had no gene match.